This TCR beta chain was sequenced during a study of blood T cell repertoires in COVID-19. V was clipped by 1 base and J by 6 bases; unmatched bases: 9. This CDR3 has 17 amino acids. CDR1 is SGHAT, CDR2 FQNNGV, per germline. Measured with immunoSEQ multiplex PCR; TCRdb has only the in-frame clones, and not every one. This table holds some 200,000 clones, roughly 87% found once. Participants came from roughly 24 US areas, aged roughly 18 to 95 years. This receptor was obtained from a woman aged 25-40 years who had recovered from COVID-19. The rearrangement uses TRBV11-2 and TRBJ1-2, with 12 positions matching TRBD1. Sequenced sample: PBMCs or T cells enriched from blood (not recorded which). CDR3 amino acids: CASSLGGTGGPRDGYTF. DNA for the CDR3: TGTGCCAGCAGCTTAGGGGGGACAGGGGGCCCTCGGGATGGCTACACCTTC.